A selection of T cell receptor beta chains follows, all from one sample in a study of monozygotic twins with inflammatory bowel disease. TCRdb reanalyzed the 5' RACE reads, giving one entry per CDR3 protein sequence and no DNA. This sample contains some 440,000 distinct CDR3 sequences. The specimen sequenced was blood. The receptors here all came from a human donor with ulcerative colitis or Crohn's disease, or a healthy co-twin of an affected twin (not recorded which). Both conserved end residues are part of each CDR3. The order of the fields is J gene, V gene, CDR3 protein.

>TRBJ2-2|TRBV12-3/TRBV12-4
CASSLREGETGELFF
>TRBJ1-4|TRBV7-9
CASSRVQGATNEKLFF
>TRBJ1-1|TRBV12-3/TRBV12-4
CASSLYKGALAEAFF
>TRBJ1-1|TRBV10-3
CAISDSLNTEAFF
>TRBJ2-1|TRBV6-5
CASSYPGTGDPLF
>TRBJ1-1|TRBV5-4
CASTNGGLGKMNTEAFF
>TRBJ2-3|TRBV7-6
CASSLGLQGAADTQYF
>TRBJ2-7|TRBV5-1
CASRWDDHYEQYF
>TRBJ2-1|TRBV5-1
CASSLEQGLASSYNEQFF
>TRBJ1-2|TRBV3-1
CASSQEANQGRRDGYTF
>TRBJ1-5|TRBV29-1
CSVTQGNSNQPQHF
>TRBJ2-2|TRBV4-1
CASSHWTSGVTGELFF
>TRBJ1-1|TRBV29-1
CSAEVGRGMNTEAFF
>TRBJ2-5|TRBV9
CASSVDPSEGETQYF
>TRBJ2-1|TRBV7-2
CASSLLIHEQFF
>TRBJ2-2|TRBV10-3
CAISERRGLGENTGELFF
>TRBJ2-1|TRBV19
CASSIVGVGLYNEQFF
>TRBJ2-2|TRBV28
CASSRTSGRTGELFF
>TRBJ1-3|TRBV29-1
CSVEAGSGNTIYF
>TRBJ2-7|TRBV6-2/TRBV6-3
CASRRQAAWEQYF
>TRBJ2-5|TRBV6-1
CASSGGALGQETQYF
>TRBJ2-3|TRBV5-1
CASSLGLADLDTQYF
>TRBJ2-4|TRBV28
CASSSRVGVNIQYF
>TRBJ1-2|TRBV7-8
CASSLAGQGDGYTF
>TRBJ2-3|TRBV7-9
CASSIWTGHFTDTQYF
>TRBJ1-1|TRBV5-1
CASSLRGQGNTEAFF
>TRBJ2-1|TRBV10-3
CAISDTGTSLSEQFF
>TRBJ1-1|TRBV12-3/TRBV12-4
CASSGGAVEAFF
>TRBJ2-7|TRBV2
CASTRAYEQYF
>TRBJ2-3|TRBV5-1
CASSLVPVLSGRSTDTQYF
>TRBJ2-1|TRBV5-1
CASSLGSPSSEQFF
>TRBJ2-3|TRBV20-1
CSARVDTDTQYF
>TRBJ2-7|TRBV18
CASSPVEGTYEQYF
>TRBJ1-1|TRBV12-3/TRBV12-4
CASSLSQGATEAFF
>TRBJ2-5|TRBV12-3/TRBV12-4
CASSFQVRDSYLLETQYF
>TRBJ2-3|TRBV7-2
CASSLYGGRLGDTQYF
>TRBJ2-2|TRBV5-1
CASSLFREVAGELFF
>TRBJ2-7|TRBV7-6
CASSLEPGQGSYEQYF
>TRBJ2-1|TRBV15
CATSRETRGNEQFF
>TRBJ2-1|TRBV27
CASSVWRDRGNNEQFF
>TRBJ2-7|TRBV6-2/TRBV6-3
CASSDRVRVNNEQYF
>TRBJ2-1|TRBV18
CASSPRRDYNEQFF